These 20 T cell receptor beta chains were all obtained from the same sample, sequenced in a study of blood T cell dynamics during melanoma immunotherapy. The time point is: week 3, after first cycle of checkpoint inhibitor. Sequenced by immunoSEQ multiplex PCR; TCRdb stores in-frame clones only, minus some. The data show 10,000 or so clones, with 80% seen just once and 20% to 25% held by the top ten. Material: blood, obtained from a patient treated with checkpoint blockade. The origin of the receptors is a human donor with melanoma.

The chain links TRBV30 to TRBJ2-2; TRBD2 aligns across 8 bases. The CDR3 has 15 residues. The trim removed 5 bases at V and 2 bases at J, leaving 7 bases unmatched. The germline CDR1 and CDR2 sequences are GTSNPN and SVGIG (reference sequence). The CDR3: CAWDALAANTGELFF. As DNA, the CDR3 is TGTGCCTGGGACGCACTAGCGGCAAACACCGGGGAGCTGTTTTTT.

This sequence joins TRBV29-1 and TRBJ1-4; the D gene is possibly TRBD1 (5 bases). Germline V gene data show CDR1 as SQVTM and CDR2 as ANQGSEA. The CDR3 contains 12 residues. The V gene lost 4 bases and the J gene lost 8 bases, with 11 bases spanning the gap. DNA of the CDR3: TGCAGCGTTGGAATGCGGGGCGAAAAACTGTTTTTT. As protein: CSVGMRGEKLFF.

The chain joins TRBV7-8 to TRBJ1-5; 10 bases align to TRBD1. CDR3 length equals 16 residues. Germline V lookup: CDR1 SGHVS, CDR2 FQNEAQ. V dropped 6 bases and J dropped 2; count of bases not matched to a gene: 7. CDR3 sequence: CASRTGGRNGNQPQHF. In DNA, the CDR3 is TGTGCCAGCAGGACAGGGGGCAGAAATGGCAATCAGCCCCAGCATTTT.

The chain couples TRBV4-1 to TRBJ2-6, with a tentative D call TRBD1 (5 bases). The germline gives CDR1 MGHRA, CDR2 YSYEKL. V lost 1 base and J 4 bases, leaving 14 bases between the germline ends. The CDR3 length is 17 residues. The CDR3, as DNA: TGCGCCAGCAGCCAAGTTTGGGGCAGGGAAGGGGCCAACGTCCTGACTTTC. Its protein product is CASSQVWGREGANVLTF.

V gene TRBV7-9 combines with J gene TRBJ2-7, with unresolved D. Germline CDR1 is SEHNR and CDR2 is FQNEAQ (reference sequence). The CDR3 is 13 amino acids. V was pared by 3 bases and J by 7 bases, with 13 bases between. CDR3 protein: CASSLGRFGEQYF. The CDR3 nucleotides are TGTGCCAGCAGCTTGGGCCGCTTCGGAGAGCAGTACTTC.

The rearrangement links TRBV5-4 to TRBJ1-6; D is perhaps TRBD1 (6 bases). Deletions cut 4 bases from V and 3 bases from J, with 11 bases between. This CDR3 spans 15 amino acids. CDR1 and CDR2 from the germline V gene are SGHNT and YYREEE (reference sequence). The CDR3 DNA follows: TGTGCCAGCAGCACTCAGGGGTACTATAATTCACCCCTCCACTTT. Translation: CASSTQGYYNSPLHF.

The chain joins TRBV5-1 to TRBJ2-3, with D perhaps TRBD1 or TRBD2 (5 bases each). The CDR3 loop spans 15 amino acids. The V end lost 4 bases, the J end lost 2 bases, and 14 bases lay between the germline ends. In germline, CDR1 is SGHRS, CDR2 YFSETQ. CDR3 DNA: TGCGCCAGCAGCCCCCGGGGCATAAACACAGATACGCAGTATTTT. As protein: CASSPRGINTDTQYF.

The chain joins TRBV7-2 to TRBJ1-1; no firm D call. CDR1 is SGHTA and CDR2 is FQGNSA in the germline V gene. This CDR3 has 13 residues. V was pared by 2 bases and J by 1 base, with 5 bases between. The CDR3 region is CASSLTKNTEAFF. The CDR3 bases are TGTGCCAGCAGCTTAACGAAGAACACTGAAGCTTTCTTT.

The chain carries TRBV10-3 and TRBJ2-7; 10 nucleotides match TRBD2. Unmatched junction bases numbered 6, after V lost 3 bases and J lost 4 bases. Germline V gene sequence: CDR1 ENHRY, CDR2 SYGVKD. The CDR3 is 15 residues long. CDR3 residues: CAISDLAGAGYEQYF. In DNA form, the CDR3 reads TGTGCCATCAGTGATCTAGCGGGAGCCGGGTACGAGCAGTACTTC.

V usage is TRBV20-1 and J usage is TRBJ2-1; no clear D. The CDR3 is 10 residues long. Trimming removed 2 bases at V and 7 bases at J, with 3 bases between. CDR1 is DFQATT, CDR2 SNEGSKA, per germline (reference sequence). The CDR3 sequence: CSARPNEQFF. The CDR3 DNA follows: TGCAGTGCTAGACCGAATGAGCAGTTCTTC.

The CDR3 nucleotides are TGTGCCAGCAGCGCCTCGAGGCAAAACATTCAGTACTTC. It yields the protein CASSASRQNIQYF. The chain is built from TRBV7-2 and TRBJ2-4; D ambiguous. The germline V gene encodes CDR1 SGHTA and CDR2 FQGNSA. Trimming took off 5 bases at V and 5 bases at J, with 10 bases between the two ends. CDR3 length: 13 residues.

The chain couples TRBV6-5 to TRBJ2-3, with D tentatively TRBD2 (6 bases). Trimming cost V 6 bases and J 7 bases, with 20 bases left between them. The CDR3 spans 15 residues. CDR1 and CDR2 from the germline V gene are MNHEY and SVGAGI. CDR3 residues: CASRRTILAPNTQYF. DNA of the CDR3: TGTGCCAGCAGACGCACGATCCTAGCGCCCAATACGCAGTATTTT.

For the CDR3, the DNA is TGTGCCAGTAGTGCAGCCGGGACAGACAGCAATCAGCCCCAGCATTTT. It codes for CASSAAGTDSNQPQHF. The chain combines TRBV19 with TRBJ1-5; TRBD1 aligns across 7 bases. The V gene end was trimmed by 5 bases and the J gene end by 1 base; junction bases not matched to a gene: 8. The CDR3 contains 16 residues. Looked up from germline, CDR1 is LNHDA and CDR2 is SQIVND (reference sequence).

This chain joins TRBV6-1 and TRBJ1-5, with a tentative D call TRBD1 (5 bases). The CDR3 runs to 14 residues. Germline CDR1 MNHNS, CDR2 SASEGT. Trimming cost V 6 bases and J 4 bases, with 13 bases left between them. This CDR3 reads CASRGIDSNQPQHF. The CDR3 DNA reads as TGTGCCAGCAGAGGGATCGACAGTAATCAGCCCCAGCATTTT.

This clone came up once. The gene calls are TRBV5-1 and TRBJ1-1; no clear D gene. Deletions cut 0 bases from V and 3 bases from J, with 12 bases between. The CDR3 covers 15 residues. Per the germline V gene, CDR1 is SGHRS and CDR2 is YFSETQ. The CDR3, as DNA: TGCGCCAGCAGCTTGGGAGTTCGATTTGACACTGAAGCTTTCTTT. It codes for CASSLGVRFDTEAFF.

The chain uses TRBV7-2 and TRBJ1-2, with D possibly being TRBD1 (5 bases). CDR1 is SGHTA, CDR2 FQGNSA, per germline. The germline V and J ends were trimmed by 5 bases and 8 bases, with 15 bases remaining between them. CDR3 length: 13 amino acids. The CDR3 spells CASSQLVGDGYTF. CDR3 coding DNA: TGTGCCAGCAGCCAATTAGTGGGGGACGGCTACACCTTC.

Written as DNA, the CDR3 is TGTGCCAGCAGTCTACAGGGTTATAGCACCGGGGAGCTGTTTTTT. Encoded protein: CASSLQGYSTGELFF. The chain has TRBV6-6 and TRBJ2-2; the D gene is possibly TRBD1 (6 bases). The CDR3 covers 15 residues. CDR1 and CDR2 (germline): MNHNY, SVGAGI (reference sequence). V lost 5 bases and J lost 4, with 14 bases in between.

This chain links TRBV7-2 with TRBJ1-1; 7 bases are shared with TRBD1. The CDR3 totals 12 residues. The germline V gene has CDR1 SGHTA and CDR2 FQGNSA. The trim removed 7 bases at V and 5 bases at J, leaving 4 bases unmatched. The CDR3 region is CASIRQGTEAFF. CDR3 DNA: TGTGCCAGCATTCGACAGGGAACTGAAGCTTTCTTT. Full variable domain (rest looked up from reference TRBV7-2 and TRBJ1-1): GAGVSQSPSNKVTEKGKDVELRCDPISGHTALYWYRQSLGQGLEFLIYFQGNSAPDKSGLPSDRFSAERTGGSVSTLTIQRTQQEDSAVYLCASIRQGTEAFFGQGTRLTVV.

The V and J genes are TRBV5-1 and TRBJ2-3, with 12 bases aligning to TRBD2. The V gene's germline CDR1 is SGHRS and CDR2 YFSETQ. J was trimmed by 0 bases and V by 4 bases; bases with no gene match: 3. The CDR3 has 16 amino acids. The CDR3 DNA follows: TGCGCCAGCAGCATAACTAGCGGGGGGAGCACAGATACGCAGTATTTT. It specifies CASSITSGGSTDTQYF.

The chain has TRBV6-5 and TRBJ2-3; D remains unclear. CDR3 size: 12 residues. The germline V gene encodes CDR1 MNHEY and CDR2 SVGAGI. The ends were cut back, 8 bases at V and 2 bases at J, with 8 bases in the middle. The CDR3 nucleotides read TGTGCCAGCTTAGGATCCACAGATACGCAGTATTTT. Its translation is CASLGSTDTQYF.